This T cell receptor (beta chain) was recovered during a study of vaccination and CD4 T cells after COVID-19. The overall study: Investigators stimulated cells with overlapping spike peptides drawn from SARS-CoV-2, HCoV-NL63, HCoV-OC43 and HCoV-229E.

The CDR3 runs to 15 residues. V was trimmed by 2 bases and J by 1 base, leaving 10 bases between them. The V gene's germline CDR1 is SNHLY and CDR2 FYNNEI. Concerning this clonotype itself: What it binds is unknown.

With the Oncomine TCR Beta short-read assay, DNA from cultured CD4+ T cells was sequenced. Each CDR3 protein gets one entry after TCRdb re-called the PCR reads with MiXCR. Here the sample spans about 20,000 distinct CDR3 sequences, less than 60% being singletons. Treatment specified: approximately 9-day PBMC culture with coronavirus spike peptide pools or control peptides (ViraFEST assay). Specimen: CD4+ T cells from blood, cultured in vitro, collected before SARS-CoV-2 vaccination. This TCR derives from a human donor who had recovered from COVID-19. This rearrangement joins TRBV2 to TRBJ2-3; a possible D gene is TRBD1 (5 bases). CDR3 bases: TGTGCCAGCAGTGAACCCCAGGGCGGCACAGATACGCAGTATTTT. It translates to CASSEPQGGTDTQYF.